This T cell receptor (beta chain) was captured in a study of CD8 T cells in Susac syndrome. Study-level findings and limits: An acknowledgment was made by the study that its TCR sequencing and HLA analysis involved relatively few individuals.

The CDR3 extends over 14 amino acids. CDR1 is SGHVS and CDR2 is FNYEAQ in the germline V gene. The junction had 7 bases not matched to a gene; V was cut back by 6 bases and J by 8 bases. Worth noting for this clonotype: Antigen unknown.

A quantity of roughly 0.5 to 1 ug RNA underwent reverse transcription using random hexamers. Multiplex immunoSEQ PCR targeted 54 Vbeta and 13 Jbeta TCR beta segments. TCRdb redid the calling of the immunoSEQ multiplex PCR reads with MiXCR, one entry per CDR3 protein. The sample contains approximately 300,000 distinct CDR3 sequences, 65% to 90% of which appear only once. CD8+ and CD4+ T cells from blood underwent TCR beta sequencing, which was carried out in a high-throughput format. TEMRA cells were FACS-enriched, while CD8+ and CD4+ T cells were negatively isolated. Sequenced material: CD8+ T cells from PBMCs. This chain joins TRBV7-6 and TRBJ2-4, with 10 nucleotides matching TRBD2. This receptor was taken from a human donor with multiple sclerosis. As DNA, the CDR3 is TGTGCCAGCAGTTGGACTAGCGGCCATGACATTCAGTACTTC. It specifies CASSWTSGHDIQYF.